Listed below are T cell receptor beta chains from one sample, sequenced in a study of OX40 agonist ivuxolimab in advanced cancers. Only in-frame clones appear in the TCRdb table, and some are missing; sequencing was by immunoSEQ multiplex PCR. The table lists about 78,000 clones, about 91% of them singletons. Here the sequenced sample was CD4+ or CD8+ T cells sorted from blood, taken in a trial of the OX40 agonist ivuxolimab. These receptors were obtained from an adult with an advanced solid tumor such as melanoma, head and neck, liver or kidney cancer. CDR3s include the opening cysteine and the closing phenylalanine or tryptophan. A D gene is named only where the DNA matches it firmly. Some rows have no size entry. The others give once, few or many, or a class for an expanded clone.

cdr3_nt cdr3_aa j_call clone_size v_call d_call
TGTGCCTCCCCCGCCGACAGGGGTTACGAGCAGTACTTC CASPADRGYEQYF TRBJ2-7 NA TRBV30 TRBD1
TGTGCCAGCAGCAGGGACAGGGGGAACACTGAAGCTTTCTTT CASSRDRGNTEAFF TRBJ1-1 NA TRBV7-8 TRBD1
TGTGCCAGCAGCCCGGGGGGGAACGTGGGAGAGACCCAGTACTTC CASSPGGNVGETQYF TRBJ2-5 NA TRBV11-2 TRBD2
TGTGCCAGCAGTCGGGGCGCCACCCAGGGAGCCAAAAACATTCAGTACTTC CASSRGATQGAKNIQYF TRBJ2-4 NA TRBV28 NA
TGCAGCGTGACCGGGACATTTTTAGCCAAAAACATTCAGTACTTC CSVTGTFLAKNIQYF TRBJ2-4 NA TRBV29-1 NA
TGCGCCAGCAGCGGGGACGCCTCCTACGAGCAGTACTTC CASSGDASYEQYF TRBJ2-7 NA TRBV5-1 NA
TGTGCCAGCAGTTACGATATCAGATCCTCGGGCTACACCTTC CASSYDIRSSGYTF TRBJ1-2 NA TRBV6-5 NA
TGCGCCAGCAGCCACACCGGGACAGGGTCAACCTACGAGCAGTACTTC CASSHTGTGSTYEQYF TRBJ2-7 NA TRBV4-1 TRBD1
TGTGCCAGCAGCTTAAGCTGGACGGGGACCTACGAGCAGTACTTC CASSLSWTGTYEQYF TRBJ2-7 NA TRBV13 NA
TGTGCCAGCAGTTACTTGGCCGGGGAGCTGTTTTTT CASSYLAGELFF TRBJ2-2 NA TRBV6-6 NA
TGTGCCAGCAGTCCTCGCCCGGCCGGGCATGAGCAGTTCTTC CASSPRPAGHEQFF TRBJ2-1 once TRBV2 NA
TGTGCCAGCAGTCCACAAAGGGGGGCCTGGGCTGAAGCTTTCTTT CASSPQRGAWAEAFF TRBJ1-1 NA TRBV27 NA
TGTGCCACCAGCAGAGAGACCCGGGCCCCGGGGTCTGAAGCTTTCTTT CATSRETRAPGSEAFF TRBJ1-1 NA TRBV15 NA
TGTGCCAGCAGCTTGTGGCGAGACAGCTCCTACAATGAGCAGTTCTTC CASSLWRDSSYNEQFF TRBJ2-1 NA TRBV5-6 NA
TGTGCCAGCAGCCAGGACAGTAACTATGGCTACACCTTC CASSQDSNYGYTF TRBJ1-2 NA TRBV7-9 NA
TGTGCCAGCAGTTTATCGGGGCTCTCCTACGAGCAGTACTTC CASSLSGLSYEQYF TRBJ2-7 NA TRBV28 NA
TGTGCCAGCAAAGAAGGGGGCGCGGGTGGAAACACCATATATTTT CASKEGGAGGNTIYF TRBJ1-3 NA TRBV2 TRBD1
TGTGCCAGCAGCCAAGTCACGGGCCAGTCCTACGAGCAGTACTTC CASSQVTGQSYEQYF TRBJ2-7 NA TRBV4-2 NA
TGTGCCAGCTCACCAGGCTCTAATGAAAAACTGTTTTTT CASSPGSNEKLFF TRBJ1-4 once TRBV18 NA
TGTGCCAGCAGCGTGACAGGGGCATCCACTGAAGCTTTCTTT CASSVTGASTEAFF TRBJ1-1 few TRBV7-8 TRBD1
TGTGCCAGCAGCTTAGGGTGGCGGGGGGCGGCCGGGGAGCTGTTTTTT CASSLGWRGAAGELFF TRBJ2-2 NA TRBV7-2 TRBD2
TGTGCCAGCAGTACCCGGGCCAGCGGCAATGAGCAGTTCTTC CASSTRASGNEQFF TRBJ2-1 few TRBV27 NA
TGTGCCAGCAGCCCCACTAGCGGGAGGCCCCGCTCCCAGTACTTC CASSPTSGRPRSQYF TRBJ2-7 NA TRBV5-4 TRBD2
TGTGCCAGCAGCTTAGGGATCGGGGATGAGCAGTTCTTC CASSLGIGDEQFF TRBJ2-1 NA TRBV11-3 NA
TGTGCCAGCAGTCCTGACAGGGACCAGCCCCAGCATTTT CASSPDRDQPQHF TRBJ1-5 NA TRBV6-1 TRBD1
TGTGCCAGTAACAAGGGAGTAGCCTACAATGAGCAGTTCTTC CASNKGVAYNEQFF TRBJ2-1 NA TRBV19 NA
TGTGCCAGCAGCCCGCCGTGGGACAGCCCCAAATTCACTAACTATGGCTACACCTTC CASSPPWDSPKFTNYGYTF TRBJ1-2 NA TRBV5-4 TRBD1
TGTGCCAGCAGCTTACGGCGGGGGCGCACAGATACGCAGTATTTT CASSLRRGRTDTQYF TRBJ2-3 NA TRBV11-2 NA
TGTGCCAGCAGCTTGATGCACCGGGGGACTGAAGCTTTCTTT CASSLMHRGTEAFF TRBJ1-1 NA TRBV5-5 NA
TGCGCCAGCAGCTTAGAGGGCTTTTGGGCCCAGAACACTGAAGCTTTCTTT CASSLEGFWAQNTEAFF TRBJ1-1 NA TRBV5-1 NA
TGTGCCAGCAGTTTCTCCCACACCGGGACTAACTACAATGAGCAGTTCTTC CASSFSHTGTNYNEQFF TRBJ2-1 NA TRBV27 TRBD2
TGTGCCAGCAGCCCCCGGGACAGGGTTAGCAATGAGCAGTTCTTC CASSPRDRVSNEQFF TRBJ2-1 NA TRBV5-6 TRBD1
TGCAGCGCCCGAGGGTCCTGGCAACAAGAGACCCAGTACTTC CSARGSWQQETQYF TRBJ2-5 NA TRBV29-1 NA
TGTGCCAGCAGCTTATCGGACAGGGTACCCTATGGCTACACCTTC CASSLSDRVPYGYTF TRBJ1-2 NA TRBV7-2 TRBD1
TGTGCCAGTAGTTTCACAGGGGGCTACGAGCAGTACTTC CASSFTGGYEQYF TRBJ2-7 once TRBV19 TRBD1
TGTGCCAGCAGTGGAAAGCGGACAGGGGATTGGTATGGCTACACCTTC CASSGKRTGDWYGYTF TRBJ1-2 NA TRBV6-1 TRBD1
TGTGCCAGGGTGAGGGCTAGCTCCTACAATGAGCAGTTCTTC CARVRASSYNEQFF TRBJ2-1 NA TRBV2 NA
TGTGCCAGCAGTTACAAACTAGGCTCCCCGAACACTGAAGCTTTCTTT CASSYKLGSPNTEAFF TRBJ1-1 NA TRBV7-2 NA
TGTGCCAGCAGCTTACTGGGACTAGCGGGGGATGAGACCCAGTACTTC CASSLLGLAGDETQYF TRBJ2-5 NA TRBV7-6 TRBD2
TGTGCCAGCTCCTTAACCCGGACTGGAGAGGGGACTGAAGCTTTCTTT CASSLTRTGEGTEAFF TRBJ1-1 NA TRBV18 NA
TGCAGCGCCCGGGCGGGTTGGGCCATGAACACTGAAGCTTTCTTT CSARAGWAMNTEAFF TRBJ1-1 few TRBV29-1 NA
TGTGCCAGCAGTGGTAGTAGCGGGGGTCCAGGGACCCAGTACTTC CASSGSSGGPGTQYF TRBJ2-5 NA TRBV2 TRBD2
TGTGCCAGCAGCAGGGGACTAGCAAGAAACACCGGGGAGCTGTTTTTT CASSRGLARNTGELFF TRBJ2-2 NA TRBV5-6 TRBD2
TGTGCCAGCAGCTTCTCCGGGACAAACTACAATGAGCAGTTCTTC CASSFSGTNYNEQFF TRBJ2-1 once TRBV7-2 NA